Following are 14 T cell receptor beta chains from one sample sequenced in a study of cytomegalovirus exposure and HLA in healthy donors. Primers for the PCR totalled 60 Vbeta and 13 Jbeta. The method was immunoSEQ multiplex PCR; TCRdb's version includes in-frame clones alone and lacks a portion of them. This sample has around 80,000 clones, with roughly 80% found just once. Sequenced input: PBMCs. The receptors here all came from a man aged 35-49 years in good health and CMV-seronegative.

The chain links TRBV30 to TRBJ1-3, with D hard to call. The V end lost 0 bases, the J end lost 0 bases, and 6 bases lay between the germline ends. In germline, CDR1 is GTSNPN, CDR2 SVGIG (reference sequence). The CDR3 runs 14 residues. The CDR3 sequence is CAWSVAGSGNTIYF. Written as DNA, the CDR3 is TGTGCCTGGAGTGTAGCGGGCTCTGGAAACACCATATATTTT.

This clone was picked up one time. This chain connects TRBV21-1 to TRBJ2-1; the table gives TRBD1 as D, unverified against the DNA. TRBV21-1 is termed a pseudogene. The CDR3 length is 15 residues. The CDR3 DNA reads TGTGCCAGCAGCAGTCCGCAGGGGGCTTCAGGTGAGCAGTTCTTC. The encoded protein is CASSSPQGASGEQFF.

The CDR3 DNA follows: TGCGCCAGCAGCGCGGACAGGGTAGAGACCCAGTACTTC. Encoded protein: CASSADRVETQYF. This chain uses TRBV5-1 with TRBJ2-5, with 8 nucleotides matching TRBD1. Losses at the gene ends were 4 bases for V and 4 bases for J; bases not matched to a gene: 3. Germline assignment: CDR1 SGHRS and CDR2 YFSETQ. This CDR3 region has 13 residues. Together with reference TRBV5-1 and TRBJ2-5, the CDR3 gives the full variable domain: KAGVTQTPRYLIKTRGQQVTLSCSPISGHRSVSWYQQTPGQGLQFLFEYFSETQRNKGNFPGRFSGRQFSNSRSEMNVSTLELGDSALYLCASSADRVETQYFGPGTRLLVL.

The V and J genes are TRBV19 and TRBJ2-5, with 9 bases lining up with TRBD1. CDR1 and CDR2 from the germline V gene are LNHDA and SQIVND (reference sequence). There are 15 residues in the CDR3. With V trimmed by 7 bases and J by 4 bases, 10 bases remained unmatched. CDR3 sequence: CASTGRDRAGETQYF. Written as DNA, the CDR3 is TGTGCCAGTACCGGGCGGGACAGGGCGGGAGAGACCCAGTACTTC.

J is TRBJ2-5 and V is TRBV30, with 10 bases that match TRBD1. Germline loops: CDR1 GTSNPN, CDR2 SVGIG (reference sequence). The CDR3 loop spans 14 amino acids. Germline trimming cut 4 bases from V and 9 bases from J; bases unmatched to any gene: 11. CDR3 amino acids: CAWNRDRGMGAQYF. The CDR3, as DNA: TGTGCCTGGAATCGGGACAGGGGAATGGGGGCCCAGTACTTC.

This clone was seen a single time. This sequence joins TRBV9 and TRBJ2-2, with D tentatively TRBD2 (5 bases). The germline V gene has CDR1 SGDLS and CDR2 YYNGEE. This CDR3 is built from 15 residues. Trimming cost V 0 bases and J 2 bases, with 8 bases left between them. CDR3 sequence: CASSVDGGNTGELFF. For the CDR3, the DNA is TGTGCCAGCAGCGTAGACGGAGGAAACACCGGGGAGCTGTTTTTT.

The chain joins TRBV5-6 to TRBJ2-2; 7 nucleotides agree with TRBD1. There are 19 residues in the CDR3. With V trimmed by 3 bases and J by 5 bases, 19 bases remained unmatched. The V gene's germline CDR1 is SGHDT and CDR2 YYEEEE. Here the CDR3 DNA reads TGTGCCAGCAGCTCGCAAGTTACAGGGGTCCCGTTGAAGACCGGGGAGCTGTTTTTT. Translation: CASSSQVTGVPLKTGELFF. Using reference TRBV5-6 and TRBJ2-2 for the parts outside the CDR3, the full variable domain is DAGVTQSPTHLIKTRGQQVTLRCSPKSGHDTVSWYQQALGQGPQFIFQYYEEEERQRGNFPDRFSGHQFPNYSSELNVNALLLGDSALYLCASSSQVTGVPLKTGELFFGEGSRLTVL.

This chain joins TRBV6-1 and TRBJ1-2, with a weak D call TRBD1 (6 bases). The CDR3 runs to 11 residues. The V end lost 4 bases, the J end lost 8 bases, and 8 bases lay between the germline ends. Germline V gives CDR1 MNHNS, CDR2 SASEGT. CDR3 loop: CASSVDSGYTF. CDR3 DNA sequence: TGTGCCAGCAGTGTGGACAGCGGCTACACCTTC.

This chain links TRBV5-1 with TRBJ2-3; TRBD2 agrees at 8 bases. V was clipped by 0 bases and J by 8 bases; unmatched bases: 14. CDR1 and CDR2 from the germline V gene are SGHRS and YFSETQ. The CDR3 spans 17 residues. The CDR3 DNA is TGCGCCAGCAGCTTGGATGGTCGCGGGGGGCCCGAGGGTACGCAGTATTTT. It yields the protein CASSLDGRGGPEGTQYF.

As to this clone: Other DNA sequences within the sample encode an identical CDR3. V is TRBV9 and J is TRBJ2-1; the match to TRBD2 covers 12 bases. The CDR3 is made up of 15 amino acids. Losses at the gene ends were 2 bases for V and 4 bases for J; bases not matched to a gene: 1. CDR1 and CDR2 (germline): SGDLS, YYNGEE. CDR3 sequence (DNA): TGTGCCAGCAGCGTCGGGACTAGCGGGTACAATGAGCAGTTCTTC. As protein: CASSVGTSGYNEQFF.

The genes are TRBV6-4 and TRBJ2-3; 8 nucleotides align to TRBD1. Trimming removed 3 bases from V and 1 base from J; junction bases left unmatched: 3. Germline V gene sequence: CDR1 MRHNA, CDR2 SNTAGT. The CDR3 is 15 residues long. The CDR3 nucleotides are TGTGCCAGCAGTGAAACAGGGGGAGGCACAGATACGCAGTATTTT. This codes for CASSETGGGTDTQYF.

V gene TRBV5-1 combines with J gene TRBJ1-5, with TRBD1 identical over 7 bases. The V gene end was trimmed by 0 bases and the J gene end by 1 base; junction bases not matched to a gene: 4. CDR1 SGHRS and CDR2 YFSETQ come from the germline V gene. This CDR3 is 16 amino acids long. The CDR3 nucleotides read TGCGCCAGCAGCTTGGGGGACAGAGAGAGCAATCAGCCCCAGCATTTT. This translates into CASSLGDRESNQPQHF.

The chain combines TRBV5-5 with TRBJ2-5; 10 nucleotides match TRBD1. The CDR3 runs 15 residues. The V segment lost 0 bases and the J segment 7 bases; nucleotides outside the gene matches: 6. CDR1 and CDR2 from the germline V gene are SGHKS and YYEKEE (reference sequence). The CDR3 nucleotides are TGTGCCAGCAGCTTGGAGACAGGGGGCGCGGGGACCCAGTACTTC. It specifies CASSLETGGAGTQYF. The full variable domain, its missing parts supplied by reference TRBV5-5 and TRBJ2-5, is DAGVTQSPTHLIKTRGQQVTLRCSPISGHKSVSWYQQVLGQGPQFIFQYYEKEERGRGNFPDRFSARQFPNYSSELNVNALLLGDSALYLCASSLETGGAGTQYFGPGTRLLVL.

The chain is built from TRBV15 and TRBJ2-1; 10 bases are a match to TRBD2. This CDR3 has 15 residues. Trimming took 6 bases from V and 0 from J; bases not matched to a gene: 2. CDR1 and CDR2 (germline): LNHNV, YYDKDF (reference sequence). CDR3 DNA: TGTGCCACCAGAGCGGGAGGGCACTCCTACAATGAGCAGTTCTTC. Translating gives CATRAGGHSYNEQFF.